The rows below give T cell receptor beta chains drawn from one sample of a study of blood T cell repertoires in COVID-19. Sequencing was performed with immunoSEQ multiplex PCR; in TCRdb, only in-frame clones are kept and a portion is missing. The table includes roughly 200,000 clones, 65% to 80% detected once. What was sequenced was peripheral blood. The receptors were sampled from a man over 45 who had recovered from COVID-19. CDR3s include the opening cysteine and the closing phenylalanine or tryptophan. A D gene is named only where the DNA matches it firmly. Size tells how often a clone was seen (once, few, many) or the class of an expanded clone, and some rows leave it out.

TRBJ2-1,.,TRBV30,TRBD2,CAWKGLADYNEQFF,TGTGCCTGGAAGGGACTAGCGGATTACAATGAGCAGTTCTTC
TRBJ2-6,.,TRBV7-2,.,CASSLGLSGANVLTF,TGTGCCAGCAGCTTAGGTCTCTCTGGGGCCAACGTCCTGACTTTC
TRBJ1-1,.,TRBV2,.,CASSAFAGMNTEAFF,TGTGCCAGCAGTGCTTTCGCGGGGATGAACACTGAAGCTTTCTTT
TRBJ2-1,few,TRBV10-3,TRBD2,CAISEMTSGSENEQFF,TGTGCCATCAGTGAAATGACTAGCGGGAGTGAAAATGAGCAGTTCTTC
TRBJ2-2,.,TRBV5-1,TRBD2,CASSLDAGGPPGELFF,TGCGCCAGCAGCTTGGATGCGGGAGGGCCTCCCGGGGAGCTGTTTTTT
TRBJ1-2,.,TRBV28,TRBD1,CASRKGQFSNYGYTF,TGTGCCAGCAGGAAGGGACAGTTTTCCAACTATGGCTACACCTTC
TRBJ1-1,.,TRBV6-6,.,CASRHPAGPENTEAFF,TGTGCCAGCAGACATCCGGCGGGGCCAGAGAACACTGAAGCTTTCTTT
TRBJ2-7,.,TRBV7-2,.,CASSDSRTSLTYEQYF,TGTGCCAGCAGCGACTCCCGCACTAGCCTTACCTACGAGCAGTACTTC
TRBJ2-3,.,TRBV11-3,TRBD1,CASSAYGRGTDTQYF,TGTGCCAGCAGCGCATACGGCAGGGGGACAGATACGCAGTATTTT
TRBJ1-6,.,TRBV1,.,CTSSRRDRVNSPLHF,TGCACCAGCAGCCGAAGAGACAGGGTAAATTCACCCCTCCACTTT
TRBJ2-7,.,TRBV7-8,.,CASSLDQHRASEQYF,TGTGCCAGCAGCTTAGATCAGCACAGGGCTAGCGAGCAGTACTTC
TRBJ2-5,.,TRBV7-2,TRBD1,CASSPGQAAALTQYF,TGTGCCAGCAGCCCAGGACAGGCGGCGGCGTTAACCCAGTACTTC
TRBJ2-7,once,TRBV30,.,CAWSVLGTVDYYEQYF,TGTGCCTGGAGTGTACTGGGGACAGTGGACTACTACGAGCAGTACTTC
TRBJ2-7,.,TRBV2,TRBD1,CASSSSGTGYPYEQYF,TGTGCCAGCAGCAGTTCCGGGACAGGGTACCCCTACGAGCAGTACTTC
TRBJ2-1,.,TRBV24-1,TRBD1,CATSDPGGSYNEQFF,TGTGCCACCAGTGATCCAGGGGGCTCCTACAATGAGCAGTTCTTC
TRBJ2-7,.,TRBV7-2,TRBD1,CASSFGQGGAYEQYF,TGTGCCAGCAGCTTTGGACAGGGGGGGGCCTACGAGCAGTACTTC
TRBJ2-7,.,TRBV2,TRBD2,CATRGLAGPDEQYF,TGTGCCACCCGGGGACTAGCGGGCCCGGACGAGCAGTACTTC
TRBJ2-7,.,TRBV27,TRBD2,CASSSLAGGRYEQYF,TGTGCCAGCAGTTCACTAGCGGGAGGTCGTTACGAGCAGTACTTC
TRBJ2-7,.,TRBV5-1,TRBD2,CASSLASGSFPYEQYF,TGCGCCAGCAGCTTGGCTAGCGGGAGTTTCCCCTACGAGCAGTACTTC
TRBJ1-5,.,TRBV19,TRBD1,CASSKRTGEANQPQHF,TGTGCCAGTAGTAAACGGACAGGGGAGGCGAATCAGCCCCAGCATTTT
TRBJ2-3,.,TRBV29-1,.,CSVEEGSIPDTQYF,TGCAGCGTTGAGGAGGGAAGCATCCCAGATACGCAGTATTTT
TRBJ2-1,few,TRBV7-2,TRBD2,CASSLFLAGINEQFF,TGTGCCAGCAGCTTATTCCTAGCGGGAATCAATGAGCAGTTCTTC
TRBJ2-5,.,TRBV5-1,TRBD2,CASSSGLAITQETQYF,TGCGCCAGCAGCTCTGGACTAGCGATAACCCAAGAGACCCAGTACTTC
TRBJ1-1,.,TRBV14,.,CASSQDDGSTEAFF,TGTGCCAGCAGCCAAGACGACGGGTCCACTGAAGCTTTCTTT
TRBJ2-5,.,TRBV2,TRBD2,CASMGGRAETQYF,TGTGCCAGCATGGGCGGGAGGGCGGAGACCCAGTACTTC
TRBJ1-1,.,TRBV4-1,.,CASSQDYVRTDLMNTEAFF,TGCGCCAGCAGCCAAGATTATGTCAGGACAGATCTTATGAACACTGAAGCTTTCTTT
TRBJ1-1,.,TRBV5-1,.,CASSLQGVGLEAFF,TGCGCCAGCAGCTTACAGGGAGTAGGGCTTGAAGCTTTCTTT
TRBJ2-3,few,TRBV4-1,TRBD1,CASSVGQGYQAQYF,TGCGCCAGCAGTGTGGGACAGGGGTATCAAGCGCAGTATTTT
TRBJ2-3,.,TRBV30,.,CAWSVLDGKDTQYF,TGTGCCTGGAGTGTACTCGACGGGAAAGATACGCAGTATTTT
TRBJ2-1,.,TRBV6-1,.,CASSEAREAPSFF,TGTGCCAGCAGTGAAGCAAGGGAGGCCCCCTCTTTCTTC
TRBJ2-7,.,TRBV7-2,TRBD1,CASSLAGQGGASYEQYF,TGTGCCAGCAGCTTAGCGGGACAGGGGGGCGCCTCCTACGAGCAGTACTTC
TRBJ2-6,.,TRBV7-8,.,CASSLDLGANVLTF,TGTGCCAGCAGCTTAGATCTTGGGGCCAACGTCCTGACTTTC
TRBJ2-5,.,TRBV5-1,.,CASSRTASQETQYF,TGCGCCAGCAGCCGAACAGCCAGCCAAGAGACCCAGTACTTC
TRBJ1-4,.,TRBV2,.,CASSEHVGYGEKLFF,TGTGCCAGCAGTGAACACGTGGGCTATGGAGAAAAACTGTTTTTT